These 13 T cell receptor beta chains were sequenced from one sample in a study of post-analysis software for immune sequencing data. The TCR beta cDNA libraries carried unique molecular identifiers. TCRdb processed the PCR reads anew with MiXCR; each CDR3 protein has one entry. The profile shows roughly 620,000 distinct CDR3 sequences, 44% of them singletons. Study-level findings and limits: TRBV5-6, TRBV5-1 and TRBV20-1 were among several TRBV segments more frequent in patients than controls.

Their antigens remain unidentified. Sequencing was done on a sample of blood. All receptors derive from a girl aged 10 to 17 with multiple sclerosis.

The V gene is TRBV11-3, the J gene TRBJ2-7; TRBD1 matches 7 bases. V was clipped by 4 bases and J by 3 bases; unmatched bases: 3. Germline CDR1 reads SGHNT; CDR2 reads YENEEA. The CDR3 contains 13 residues. CDR3 sequence (DNA): TGTGCCAGCAGCTCCCGGGACAGCTACGAGCAGTACTTC. It translates to CASSSRDSYEQYF.

The chain links TRBV10-3 to TRBJ2-5; D gene ambiguous. V lost 5 bases to trimming and J lost 1 base, with 2 bases between them. Per the germline V gene, CDR1 is ENHRY and CDR2 is SYGVKD. The CDR3 covers 11 residues. The DNA for the CDR3 is TGTGCCATCAGTCCCCAAGAGACCCAGTACTTC. This gives the protein CAISPQETQYF.

The chain links TRBV4-2 to TRBJ2-1; 8 positions match TRBD2. The J segment lost 4 bases and the V segment lost 0 bases, leaving 5 bases of the junction unmatched. The CDR3 extends over 16 amino acids. Germline lookup yields CDR1 LGHNA and CDR2 YNFKEQ. CDR3 coding DNA: TGTGCCAGCAGCCAAGATATCAGCGGGGGATACAATGAGCAGTTCTTC. It yields the protein CASSQDISGGYNEQFF.

This clonotype was observed a handful of times. The J gene is TRBJ2-5, the V gene TRBV12-3 or TRBV12-4, with D perhaps TRBD2 (6 bases). Between the trimmed V and J ends, which lost 6 bases and 5 bases, there was a span of 19 bases. The CDR3 totals 15 residues. The CDR3: CASSSMAPGEETQYF. CDR3 DNA: TGTGCCAGCAGCTCTATGGCCCCGGGGGAGGAGACCCAGTACTTC.

This chain joins TRBV5-1 and TRBJ1-5; 7 positions agree with TRBD1. The germline V gene has CDR1 SGHRS and CDR2 YFSETQ. CDR3 length: 15 amino acids. V dropped 4 bases and J dropped 1; count of bases not matched to a gene: 5. CDR3 DNA: TGCGCCAGCAGCCAGACAGGGAAGAGCAATCAGCCCCAGCATTTT. Protein product: CASSQTGKSNQPQHF.

This sequence joins TRBV7-9 and TRBJ2-1; 10 bases fit TRBD2. The germline V gene encodes CDR1 SEHNR and CDR2 FQNEAQ (reference sequence). CDR3 length: 15 residues. J lost 8 bases, V lost 0 bases, and 4 bases had no gene match. The CDR3 coding sequence is TGTGCCAGCAGCTTAGCAGCTAGCGGGGGACATGAGCAGTTCTTC. Translation gives CASSLAASGGHEQFF.

This clonotype has just a few counts. This chain links TRBV28 with TRBJ2-1; 7 bases line up with TRBD1. Germline assignment: CDR1 MDHEN and CDR2 SYDVKM. Trimming took 5 bases from V and 14 from J; bases not matched to a gene: 9. The CDR3 is 12 amino acids. The DNA of the CDR3 is TGTGCCAGCAGTCAACAAGACAGGGTGGAGTTCTTC. Its protein is CASSQQDRVEFF.

V gene TRBV7-2 combines with J gene TRBJ2-4; a weak D match, TRBD1 (6 bases). Trimming stripped 2 bases from V and 8 bases from J, with 10 bases between. The CDR3 has 13 amino acids. Germline assignment: CDR1 SGHTA and CDR2 FQGNSA. The CDR3 reads CASSLSPGDIQYF. CDR3 bases: TGTGCCAGCAGCTTATCGCCAGGGGACATTCAGTACTTC.

J is TRBJ2-7 and V is TRBV7-6, with 9 bases aligning to TRBD2. The DNA end lines up better with TRBJ2-5; the J call may be wrong. The CDR3 runs 16 residues. Germline-derived CDR1 and CDR2 are SGHVS and FNYEAQ. CDR3 loop: CASSRGVAGVSETQYF. The CDR3 coding sequence is TGTGCCAGCAGCCGCGGGGTAGCGGGAGTGAGCGAGACCCAGTACTTC.

J is TRBJ1-2 and V is TRBV12-3 or TRBV12-4; 9 nucleotides agree with TRBD1. The length of the CDR3 is 15 residues. V lost 6 bases, J lost 3 bases, and 8 bases stayed unmatched. The CDR3 sequence: CASRRQGVLHYGYTF. The CDR3 bases are TGTGCCAGCAGACGACAGGGGGTACTTCACTATGGCTACACCTTC.

This clonotype has only a few counts. The CDR3 region is CSAGGDAYEQYF. CDR3 bases: TGCAGTGCAGGGGGGGACGCCTACGAGCAGTACTTC. V usage is TRBV20-1 and J usage is TRBJ2-7; tentatively, D is TRBD2 (7 bases). V dropped 6 bases and J dropped 2 bases, with 11 bases sitting between them. Looked up from germline, CDR1 is DFQATT and CDR2 is SNEGSKA (reference sequence). The CDR3 length is 12 residues.

The chain employs TRBV27 and TRBJ1-5, with TRBD1 identical over 7 bases. This CDR3 is 14 amino acids long. Germline CDR1 reads MNHEY; CDR2 reads SMNVEV (reference sequence). V trimming: 6 bases; J trimming: 5 bases; junction bases outside the gene matches: 7. The CDR3 region is CASREQGRYQPQHF. The CDR3 DNA reads TGTGCCAGCAGGGAACAGGGGCGTTATCAGCCCCAGCATTTT.

The chain couples TRBV6-5 to TRBJ2-1, with 8 bases identical to TRBD1. Looked up from germline, CDR1 is MNHEY and CDR2 is SVGAGI. The CDR3 has 15 residues. The ends lost 5 bases at V and 6 bases at J; junction bases unmatched: 9. CDR3 sequence reads: CASSQGAGYVNEQFF. The CDR3 DNA is TGTGCCAGCAGTCAGGGGGCGGGATATGTCAATGAGCAGTTCTTC.